A single sample gave rise to the 27 T cell receptor beta chains below, sequenced in a study of CD8+ T cells in alopecia areata. Extracted RNA was reverse transcribed into cDNA, the sequencing template. Profiled with immunoSEQ multiplex PCR; TCRdb holds only in-frame clones, not every one. The table includes about 190,000 clones, approximately 60% detected once. Sample treatment: oral pan-JAK inhibitor, 5-10 mg twice daily. The sequencing here drew on CD4+ T cells sorted from blood, taken at week 4, from a patient treated with tofacitinib. The receptors here all came from a human donor with alopecia areata.

The CDR3 spells CATQDENIQYF. In DNA form, the CDR3 reads TGTGCCACCCAGGATGAAAACATTCAGTACTTC. The gene calls are TRBV15 and TRBJ2-4; no firm D call. The CDR3 is 11 residues long. Trimming shortened V by 8 bases and J by 5 bases, and 7 bases separated the two germline ends. From germline, CDR1 is LNHNV and CDR2 YYDKDF (reference sequence). The full variable domain, completed using reference TRBV15 and TRBJ2-4, is DAMVIQNPRYQVTQFGKPVTLSCSQTLNHNVMYWYQQKSSQAPKLLFHYYDKDFNNEADTPDNFQSRRPNTSFCFLDIRSPGLGDTAMYLCATQDENIQYFGAGTRLSVL.

The chain uses TRBV9 and TRBJ2-3, with D maybe TRBD1 (5 bases). Germline CDR1 reads SGDLS; CDR2 reads YYNGEE. V was clipped by 4 bases and J by 2 bases, with 11 bases between them. The CDR3 extends over 14 amino acids. The CDR3: CASSTNRITDTQYF. For the CDR3, the DNA is TGTGCCAGCAGCACCAACAGGATCACAGATACGCAGTATTTT.

This clone was detected only once. The V call is TRBV30, the J call TRBJ1-2; 9 bases fit TRBD1. The CDR3 loop spans 15 amino acids. Trimming took 4 bases from V and 2 from J; bases not matched to a gene: 8. Germline assignment: CDR1 GTSNPN and CDR2 SVGIG (reference sequence). CDR3: CAWTPDRGENYGYTF. In DNA form, the CDR3 reads TGTGCCTGGACCCCGGACAGGGGAGAGAACTATGGCTACACCTTC.

The rearrangement links TRBV30 to TRBJ1-2; no reliable D call. The length of the CDR3 is 13 residues. Germline V gene data show CDR1 as GTSNPN and CDR2 as SVGIG (reference sequence). V lost 4 bases and J lost 7, with 16 bases in between. The DNA for the CDR3 is TGTGCCTGGACGAGACCGGGGATCGGTGGCTACACCTTC. Amino acid sequence: CAWTRPGIGGYTF.

The CDR3 reads CASSQGLVSEQFF. For the CDR3, the DNA is TGCGCCAGCAGCCAAGGGTTGGTTTCTGAGCAGTTCTTC. The chain carries TRBV4-3 and TRBJ2-1; D unresolved. Germline CDR1 and CDR2: LGHNA and YSLEER. This CDR3 comprises 13 residues. V lost 1 base and J 9 bases, leaving 10 bases between the germline ends.

This chain links TRBV2 with TRBJ2-5; 10 bases align to TRBD2. This CDR3 contains 12 residues. After removal of 6 bases from V and 9 bases from J, the junction contained 4 bases not matched to a gene. CDR1 SNHLY and CDR2 FYNNEI come from the germline V gene. The CDR3 coding sequence is TGTGCCAGCAGAGCGGGAGGGGAGGCCCAGTACTTC. Residues: CASRAGGEAQYF.

This chain joins TRBV30 and TRBJ1-4; possibly TRBD1 for D (5 bases). Germline CDR1 is GTSNPN and CDR2 is SVGIG (reference sequence). This CDR3 spans 16 amino acids. Trimming took off 3 bases at V and 7 bases at J, with 21 bases between the two ends. The CDR3 loop is CAWSALGLMGGEKLFF. The CDR3 nucleotides are TGTGCCTGGAGCGCCTTAGGACTGATGGGGGGTGAAAAACTGTTTTTT.

This chain links TRBV5-4 with TRBJ1-1; no clear D. V lost 4 bases and J lost 4, with 14 bases in between. Germline CDR1 reads SGHNT; CDR2 reads YYREEE (reference sequence). This CDR3 contains 14 residues. In nucleotides, the CDR3 is TGTGCCAGCAGCATGGCCGGGGATGGCACTGAAGCTTTCTTT. This gives the protein CASSMAGDGTEAFF. Full variable domain (rest looked up from reference TRBV5-4 and TRBJ1-1): ETGVTQSPTHLIKTRGQQVTLRCSSQSGHNTVSWYQQALGQGPQFIFQYYREEENGRGNFPPRFSGLQFPNYSSELNVNALELDDSALYLCASSMAGDGTEAFFGQGTRLTVV.

Only a few counts were recorded for this clone. V is TRBV28 and J is TRBJ2-7; 7 bases map to TRBD1. After removal of 8 bases from V and 1 base from J, the junction contained 8 bases not matched to a gene. Germline V gives CDR1 MDHEN, CDR2 SYDVKM. The CDR3 covers 14 residues. CDR3 nucleotide sequence: TGTGCCAGCCGCGGTGAGGGGGCTTCCTACGAGCAGTACTTC. It translates to CASRGEGASYEQYF.

This chain joins TRBV9 and TRBJ2-3; D gene uncertain. Trimming removed 0 bases from V and 2 bases from J, with 7 bases in between. From germline, CDR1 is SGDLS and CDR2 YYNGEE. The CDR3 has 14 amino acids. The CDR3 protein is CASSVGSLTDTQYF. Here the CDR3 DNA reads TGTGCCAGCAGCGTAGGCAGCCTCACAGATACGCAGTATTTT.

The genes are TRBV29-1 and TRBJ1-1; no reliable D call. Looked up from germline, CDR1 is SQVTM and CDR2 is ANQGSEA. V was shortened by 7 bases and J by 1 base, with 10 bases between the two germline ends. The CDR3 spans 12 residues. The CDR3 DNA sequence: TGCAGCGGGTGGAACGGGAACACTGAAGCTTTCTTT. This codes for CSGWNGNTEAFF.

V usage is TRBV7-2 and J usage is TRBJ2-2; TRBD2 agrees at 7 bases. The CDR3 contains 14 residues. Trimming at V came to 10 bases and at J to 4 bases, leaving 9 bases not matched to a gene. Germline V lookup: CDR1 SGHTA, CDR2 FQGNSA. CDR3 region: CATKAAGTTGELFF. DNA for the CDR3: TGTGCCACAAAGGCAGCGGGGACCACCGGGGAGCTGTTTTTT.

The chain recombines TRBV5-1 with TRBJ2-1, with 7 nucleotides matching TRBD2. CDR1 SGHRS and CDR2 YFSETQ come from the germline V gene. The CDR3 contains 15 residues. Trimming cost V 4 bases and J 1 base; bases outside gene matches: 5. CDR3 in amino acids: CASSPGLQSYNEQFF. In nucleotides, the CDR3 is TGCGCCAGCAGCCCGGGACTACAATCCTACAATGAGCAGTTCTTC.

This rearrangement joins TRBV28 to TRBJ1-1; 8 positions match TRBD1. Trimming at V came to 7 bases and at J to 13 bases, leaving 8 bases not matched to a gene. The CDR3 runs to 11 residues. Germline V CDR1 and CDR2: MDHEN, SYDVKM. The chain's CDR3 is CASNRQGRGFF. As DNA, the CDR3 is TGTGCCAGCAACAGACAGGGGCGAGGTTTCTTT.

The gene calls are TRBV6-5 and TRBJ2-6; 7 bases line up with TRBD2. Germline V lookup: CDR1 MNHEY, CDR2 SVGAGI. Trimming removed 4 bases from V and 0 bases from J; junction bases left unmatched: 0. The CDR3 is 15 residues long. The CDR3 loop is CASSSGGSGANVLTF. CDR3 DNA sequence: TGTGCCAGCAGTTCGGGGGGCTCTGGGGCCAACGTCCTGACTTTC.

This rearrangement joins TRBV10-3 to TRBJ2-2; D gene unclear. The CDR3 totals 11 residues. Germline values: CDR1 ENHRY, CDR2 SYGVKD. V lost 10 bases and J lost 7, with 10 bases in between. Here the CDR3 DNA reads TGTGCCACCCAGAGTAGCGGGGAGCTGTTTTTT. Its translation is CATQSSGELFF.

This chain joins TRBV7-8 and TRBJ2-1, with 9 nucleotides matching TRBD1. J was trimmed by 0 bases and V by 11 bases; bases with no gene match: 5. Germline-derived CDR1 and CDR2 are SGHVS and FQNEAQ. The CDR3 sequence is 14 residues long. The CDR3 region has the DNA TGTGCCGGGGGGACAGGGAGCTCCTACAATGAGCAGTTCTTC. Encoded protein: CAGGTGSSYNEQFF.

The chain recombines TRBV2 with TRBJ2-7; no reliable D call. The CDR3 covers 15 residues. Germline CDR1 is SNHLY and CDR2 is FYNNEI. V lost 0 bases and J lost 3, with 12 bases in between. CDR3 in amino acids: CASSEAGIRGYEQYF. The DNA for the CDR3 is TGTGCCAGCAGTGAAGCAGGGATTAGAGGCTACGAGCAGTACTTC.

The CDR3 DNA reads as TGTGCCAGCAGCTTAGGACAGGGGGGCACCGGGGAGCTGTTTTTT. This codes for CASSLGQGGTGELFF. The rearrangement links TRBV7-8 to TRBJ2-2; 9 bases are shared with TRBD1. The V and J ends lost 1 base and 4 bases, in that order; junction bases with no gene match: 1. Germline CDR1 reads SGHVS; CDR2 reads FQNEAQ. The CDR3 contains 15 residues. The full variable domain, in which reference TRBV7-8 and TRBJ2-2 provide the parts outside the CDR3, is GAGVSQSPRYKVAKRGQDVALRCDPISGHVSLFWYQQALGQGPEFLTYFQNEAQLDKSGLPSDRFFAERPEGSVSTLKIQRTQQEDSAVYLCASSLGQGGTGELFFGEGSRLTVL.

V usage is TRBV29-1 and J usage is TRBJ2-1; tentatively, D is TRBD1 (5 bases). Germline loops: CDR1 SQVTM, CDR2 ANQGSEA. The CDR3 spans 17 residues. V was clipped by 8 bases and J by 0 bases, with 23 bases between them. The DNA for the CDR3 is TGCAGCTCTAGTTTTGCAGGGCTATCTAGCTCCTACAATGAGCAGTTCTTC. Translation: CSSSFAGLSSSYNEQFF.

This clone was seen only a few times. V usage is TRBV29-1 and J usage is TRBJ2-1; 9 bases agree with TRBD1. Germline-derived CDR1 and CDR2 are SQVTM and ANQGSEA. V shed 6 bases, J shed 4 bases, and the junction held 1 base outside the gene matches. This CDR3 is built from 12 residues. DNA of the CDR3: TGCAGCGTCGGACAGGGGTACAATGAGCAGTTCTTC. Protein product: CSVGQGYNEQFF.

Concerning this clone: A single base is all that separates this from a far larger clone, so a read error is likely. Other nucleotide sequences in the sample specify the same CDR3. V is TRBV5-4 and J is TRBJ2-7, with TRBD2 matching 7 bases. From germline, CDR1 is SGHNT and CDR2 YYREEE (reference sequence). This CDR3 is built from 16 residues. V shed 4 bases and J 3 bases; nucleotides not matched to a gene: 13. CDR3 amino acids: CASSQDLGLEGYEQYF. CDR3 DNA: TGTGCCAGCAGCCAAGATCTCGGACTAGAGGGCTACGAGCAGTACTTC.

The chain has TRBV4-3 and TRBJ2-1; 9 positions agree with TRBD2. Germline values: CDR1 LGHNA, CDR2 YSLEER. With 0 bases clipped from V and 7 bases from J, the junction kept 13 bases outside the gene matches. This CDR3 has 18 amino acids. In nucleotides, the CDR3 is TGCGCCAGCAGCCAAGATCCTGGGGTAGCGGGAGCTGATAATGAGCAGTTCTTC. This codes for CASSQDPGVAGADNEQFF.

The V gene is TRBV30, the J gene TRBJ1-2; the match to TRBD1 covers 7 bases. The CDR3 length is 11 residues. V shed 8 bases and J 2 bases; nucleotides not matched to a gene: 2. Germline V gene sequence: CDR1 GTSNPN, CDR2 SVGIG (reference sequence). The CDR3 DNA follows: TGTGCCATGGGACAGAACTATGGCTACACCTTC. Encoded protein: CAMGQNYGYTF.

The chain recombines TRBV30 with TRBJ1-1, with D perhaps matching TRBD1 (6 bases). This CDR3 is 13 amino acids long. Germline assignment: CDR1 GTSNPN and CDR2 SVGIG (reference sequence). V was trimmed by 0 bases and J by 4 bases, leaving 9 bases between them. CDR3 in amino acids: CAWSVRGGTEAFF. CDR3 nucleotide sequence: TGTGCCTGGAGTGTAAGGGGGGGCACTGAAGCTTTCTTT.

V usage is TRBV9 and J usage is TRBJ2-7; D is ambiguous. The V gene lost 3 bases and the J gene lost 4 bases, with 11 bases spanning the gap. This CDR3 is 13 amino acids long. The germline V gene has CDR1 SGDLS and CDR2 YYNGEE. In nucleotides, the CDR3 is TGTGCCAGCAGCGAGGGTAGGGATTACGAGCAGTACTTC. It specifies CASSEGRDYEQYF.

This chain uses TRBV7-8 with TRBJ2-1; no clear D gene. The length of the CDR3 is 13 residues. The germline V gene has CDR1 SGHVS and CDR2 FQNEAQ. V gave up 2 bases and J gave up 7 bases, with 9 bases separating them. The CDR3 here is CASSLSPLNEQFF. The CDR3 region has the DNA TGTGCCAGCAGCTTATCTCCGCTGAATGAGCAGTTCTTC.